The rows below give T cell receptor beta chains drawn from one sample of a study of T-cell reconstitution after alpha-beta-depleted transplantation in children. TCRdb independently ran MiXCR on the PCR reads; one entry per CDR3 protein. This repertoire shows 700,000 to 950,000 distinct CDR3 sequences, roughly 15% found once; its top ten account for around 5%. This sample comprised PBMCs, mostly from graft donor cells, obtained 360 days after TCRalphabeta/CD19-depleted stem cell transplant. These receptors came from a male patient between 5 and 17 years old who had a stem cell transplant for acute lymphoblastic leukemia, so the T cells may come from the graft donor. CDR3s include the opening cysteine and the closing phenylalanine or tryptophan. Each record gives: D gene, V gene, J gene, clone size, CDR3 DNA, CDR3 protein. The D gene is left open where the match is weak. Size is stated for part of the rows, as once, few or many counts, or as a class when the clone is expanded.

d_gene: NA; v_gene: TRBV7-9; j_gene: TRBJ2-3; abundance: few; CDR3nt: TGTGCCAGCAGCCGTAGACGTAATAGCGGACCCACAGATACGCAGTATTTT; CDR3aa: CASSRRRNSGPTDTQYF
d_gene: NA; v_gene: TRBV7-6; j_gene: TRBJ2-2; abundance: few; CDR3nt: TGTGCCAGCAGCCGAAGCCGATTACAGGGGAGGGGCACCGGGGAGCTGTTTTTT; CDR3aa: CASSRSRLQGRGTGELFF
d_gene: TRBD1; v_gene: TRBV6-2/TRBV6-3; j_gene: TRBJ1-5; abundance: few; CDR3nt: TGTGCCAGCAGTTACGCAGGGGGTAGCAATCAGCCCCAGCATTTT; CDR3aa: CASSYAGGSNQPQHF
d_gene: NA; v_gene: TRBV18; j_gene: TRBJ2-3; abundance: NA; CDR3nt: TGTGCCAGCTCACCGATTCCCCGAGGTACGCAGTATTTT; CDR3aa: CASSPIPRGTQYF
d_gene: TRBD1; v_gene: TRBV7-9; j_gene: TRBJ2-1; abundance: NA; CDR3nt: TGTGCCAGCAGCTCGCGGGGGACAGGGGCCCACAATGAGCAGTTCTTC; CDR3aa: CASSSRGTGAHNEQFF
d_gene: TRBD2; v_gene: TRBV24-1; j_gene: TRBJ2-7; abundance: few; CDR3nt: TGTGCCACCAGTGACGGCGCGGGGGACGAGCAGTACTTC; CDR3aa: CATSDGAGDEQYF
d_gene: NA; v_gene: TRBV5-1; j_gene: TRBJ2-5; abundance: many; CDR3nt: TGCGCCAGCAGCTTGAGTTACCAAGAGACCCAGTACTTC; CDR3aa: CASSLSYQETQYF
d_gene: NA; v_gene: TRBV24-1; j_gene: TRBJ2-1; abundance: NA; CDR3nt: TGTGCCACCAGTGATTGCGGGAACAATGAGCAGTTCTTC; CDR3aa: CATSDCGNNEQFF
d_gene: TRBD2; v_gene: TRBV4-1; j_gene: TRBJ2-3; abundance: NA; CDR3nt: TGCGCCAGCAGCCTCCGGGGCAGCGGGAGCCCCACAGATACGCAGTATTTT; CDR3aa: CASSLRGSGSPTDTQYF
d_gene: TRBD1; v_gene: TRBV5-1; j_gene: TRBJ2-1; abundance: few; CDR3nt: TGCGCCAGCAGCTTGGCCGGGACAGGAACCTACAATGAGCAGTTCTTC; CDR3aa: CASSLAGTGTYNEQFF
d_gene: NA; v_gene: TRBV29-1; j_gene: TRBJ1-2; abundance: many; CDR3nt: TGCAGCGTTGCGCGGGACATAGAGGATGGCTACACCTTC; CDR3aa: CSVARDIEDGYTF
d_gene: NA; v_gene: TRBV25-1; j_gene: TRBJ1-2; abundance: many; CDR3nt: TGTGCCTTTCGGAGGGGCGGCTCCTATGGCTACACCTTC; CDR3aa: CAFRRGGSYGYTF
d_gene: NA; v_gene: TRBV19; j_gene: TRBJ1-5; abundance: NA; CDR3nt: TGTGCCAGTAGTATAGCTGCAGGGGCAGGCAATCAGCCCCAGCATTTT; CDR3aa: CASSIAAGAGNQPQHF
d_gene: NA; v_gene: TRBV29-1; j_gene: TRBJ1-1; abundance: once; CDR3nt: TGCAGCGTTGGGAGAACAGTAGAGAGTCGGGCTTTCTTT; CDR3aa: CSVGRTVESRAFF
d_gene: TRBD1; v_gene: TRBV6-1; j_gene: TRBJ2-3; abundance: NA; CDR3nt: TGTGCCAGCAGTGGCGGGACAGGGGTCGCTTCGGGGCAGTATTTT; CDR3aa: CASSGGTGVASGQYF
d_gene: NA; v_gene: TRBV20-1; j_gene: TRBJ2-5; abundance: NA; CDR3nt: TGCAGTGCCCCCGCCGGACCGGGAAGGGAGACCCAGTACTTC; CDR3aa: CSAPAGPGRETQYF
d_gene: NA; v_gene: TRBV5-1; j_gene: TRBJ1-3; abundance: NA; CDR3nt: TGCGCCAGCAGCTTGGGACCGGGAACTGGAAACACCATATATTTT; CDR3aa: CASSLGPGTGNTIYF
d_gene: NA; v_gene: TRBV2; j_gene: TRBJ2-7; abundance: few; CDR3nt: TGTGCCAGGGAGAAGACCACGGGCGAGCAGTACTTC; CDR3aa: CAREKTTGEQYF
d_gene: NA; v_gene: TRBV6-5; j_gene: TRBJ2-5; abundance: NA; CDR3nt: TGTGCCAGCAGTTACTCGCTTTCGGAGACCCAGTACTTC; CDR3aa: CASSYSLSETQYF
d_gene: TRBD2; v_gene: TRBV12-3/TRBV12-4; j_gene: TRBJ2-1; abundance: few; CDR3nt: TGTGCCAGCAGCGTAGCGGGAGCTATTGACAATGAGCAGTTCTTC; CDR3aa: CASSVAGAIDNEQFF
d_gene: NA; v_gene: TRBV29-1; j_gene: TRBJ2-1; abundance: NA; CDR3nt: TGCAGCGTTGAACCGATCGATAATGAGCAGTTCTTC; CDR3aa: CSVEPIDNEQFF
d_gene: NA; v_gene: TRBV27; j_gene: TRBJ1-1; abundance: few; CDR3nt: TGTGCCAGCAGACACGACTCCGGGGGGGTGAACACTGAAGCTTTCTTT; CDR3aa: CASRHDSGGVNTEAFF
d_gene: NA; v_gene: TRBV5-1; j_gene: TRBJ2-7; abundance: NA; CDR3nt: TGCGCCAGCAGCTTGGCCGGTGGACGGCGGGGCGTCTACGAGCAGTACTTC; CDR3aa: CASSLAGGRRGVYEQYF
d_gene: TRBD2; v_gene: TRBV6-2/TRBV6-3; j_gene: TRBJ2-1; abundance: NA; CDR3nt: TGTGCCAGCAGTGCCCGACTAGCGGGAGTTGGTGGTGAGCAGTTCTTC; CDR3aa: CASSARLAGVGGEQFF
d_gene: TRBD2; v_gene: TRBV12-3/TRBV12-4; j_gene: TRBJ2-5; abundance: NA; CDR3nt: TGTGCCAGCAGTCCGGGACTACCAGAGACCCAGTACTTC; CDR3aa: CASSPGLPETQYF
d_gene: NA; v_gene: TRBV9; j_gene: TRBJ2-7; abundance: NA; CDR3nt: TGTGCCAGCAGCGTCTCGAGCTCCTACGAGCAGTACTTC; CDR3aa: CASSVSSSYEQYF
d_gene: TRBD1; v_gene: TRBV29-1; j_gene: TRBJ1-2; abundance: NA; CDR3nt: TGCAGCGTTGAATTGGACAGGGCCTATGGCTACACCTTC; CDR3aa: CSVELDRAYGYTF
d_gene: NA; v_gene: TRBV5-1; j_gene: TRBJ1-1; abundance: few; CDR3nt: TGCGCCAGCAGCTCGGGGACAAAAAACACTGAAGCTTTCTTT; CDR3aa: CASSSGTKNTEAFF
d_gene: TRBD1; v_gene: TRBV3-1; j_gene: TRBJ1-1; abundance: few; CDR3nt: TGTGCCAGCAGCCAAGGGACAGGGAGGACTGAAGCTTTCTTT; CDR3aa: CASSQGTGRTEAFF